These 29 T cell receptor beta chains were all obtained from the same sample, sequenced in a study of blood T cell repertoires in COVID-19. Method: immunoSEQ multiplex PCR; TCRdb's copy keeps in-frame clones and lacks some. The sample shows around 50,000 clones, approximately 86% of them seen only once. Material for sequencing was peripheral blood. The receptors were sampled from a man aged 55-75 years with active or convalescent COVID-19.

V and J are TRBV2 and TRBJ2-7; a weak D match, TRBD1 (6 bases). The CDR3 has 15 residues. Per the germline V gene, CDR1 is SNHLY and CDR2 is FYNNEI. The V end lost 5 bases, the J end lost 2 bases, and 16 bases lay between the germline ends. The DNA of the CDR3 is TGTGCCAGCAGTCCGACAGGAGGCGCCCCCTACGAGCAGTACTTC. Translated, it gives CASSPTGGAPYEQYF. The full variable domain, completed using reference TRBV2 and TRBJ2-7, is EPEVTQTPSHQVTQMGQEVILRCVPISNHLYFYWYRQILGQKVEFLVSFYNNEISEKSEIFDDQFSVERPDGSNFTLKIRSTKLEDSAMYFCASSPTGGAPYEQYFGPGTRLTVT.

This clone was found a few times. The chain employs TRBV24-1 and TRBJ1-1, with a possible D match to TRBD1 (5 bases). Germline values: CDR1 KGHDR, CDR2 SFDVKD. The CDR3 is 15 amino acids. The ends were cut back, 3 bases at V and 4 bases at J, with 14 bases in the middle. CDR3: CATSDLTGWGTEAFF. The CDR3 DNA follows: TGTGCCACCAGTGATCTAACAGGCTGGGGCACTGAAGCTTTCTTT.

This clone showed up just a few times. The rearrangement links TRBV7-3 to TRBJ1-6; a weak D match, TRBD1 (6 bases). The CDR3 spans 15 residues. Germline CDR1 and CDR2: SGHTA and FQGTGA. V was pared by 5 bases and J by 9 bases, with 17 bases between. The CDR3 DNA follows: TGTGCCAGCAGCGCCCAAGGGGGATCGGCTTCACCCCTCCACTTT. Its translation: CASSAQGGSASPLHF.

The V call is TRBV5-4, the J call TRBJ1-1; possible D gene TRBD1, 6 bases. The CDR3 spans 15 residues. Trimming cost V 4 bases and J 5 bases, with 18 bases left between them. Germline lookup yields CDR1 SGHNT and CDR2 YYREEE (reference sequence). Here the CDR3 reads CASSKPRDTGTEAFF. In DNA, the CDR3 is TGTGCCAGCAGCAAACCCAGGGACACTGGGACTGAAGCTTTCTTT.

The CDR3: CSVAKGPGNTEAFF. The DNA for the CDR3 is TGCAGCGTGGCTAAGGGGCCTGGGAACACTGAAGCTTTCTTT. The rearrangement joins TRBV29-1 to TRBJ1-1, with a weak D call TRBD1 (5 bases). Germline V gene sequence: CDR1 SQVTM, CDR2 ANQGSEA. V lost 6 bases and J 1 base, leaving 15 bases between the germline ends. The CDR3 sequence is 14 residues long.

The chain links TRBV5-1 to TRBJ2-3; D might be TRBD2 (7 bases). CDR3 length: 14 amino acids. Germline CDR1 and CDR2: SGHRS and YFSETQ. Trimming took 7 bases from V and 3 from J, leaving 15 bases between them. CDR3: CASRPGGLTDTQYF. CDR3 nucleotide sequence: TGCGCCAGCCGCCCGGGGGGCCTTACAGATACGCAGTATTTT.

Turning to this clone: One end of the junction fails to match germline, which may point to a read error. The chain links TRBV2 to TRBJ2-4; TRBD1 aligns across 10 bases. The CDR3 covers 14 residues. Germline CDR1 SNHLY, CDR2 FYNNEI. The DNA of the CDR3 is TGTGCCAGCAGGGAAGAAGGACAGGGGGTCATTCAGTACTTC. Amino acid sequence: CASREEGQGVIQYF. The full variable domain, completed using reference TRBV2 and TRBJ2-4, is EPEVTQTPSHQVTQMGQEVILRCVPISNHLYFYWYRQILGQKVEFLVSFYNNEISEKSEIFDDQFSVERPDGSNFTLKIRSTKLEDSAMYFCASREEGQGVIQYFGAGTRLSVL.

This sequence joins TRBV19 and TRBJ1-5; D ambiguous. Trimming took off 0 bases at V and 9 bases at J, with 9 bases between the two ends. The CDR3 sequence is 13 residues long. The germline V gene encodes CDR1 LNHDA and CDR2 SQIVND (reference sequence). This CDR3 is CASSIDSTGPQHF. The CDR3 coding sequence is TGTGCCAGTAGTATAGATTCCACCGGGCCCCAGCATTTT.

The V call is TRBV15, the J call TRBJ1-3; 8 bases match TRBD1. Germline loops: CDR1 LNHNV, CDR2 YYDKDF (reference sequence). The CDR3 sequence is 16 residues long. Trimming took 1 base from V and 6 from J; bases not matched to a gene: 8. The CDR3 coding sequence is TGTGCCACCAGCAGAGGTAGTGGACAGGGTCTAAACACCATATATTTT. This translates into CATSRGSGQGLNTIYF.

The V gene is TRBV2, the J gene TRBJ2-5, with D possibly matching TRBD1 (6 bases). V lost 8 bases, J lost 5 bases, and 21 bases lay in between. The length of the CDR3 is 15 residues. From germline, CDR1 is SNHLY and CDR2 FYNNEI. DNA of the CDR3: TGTGCCAGCGGGGGCAGGGTGGAGGATCCGGAGACCCAGTACTTC. This encodes CASGGRVEDPETQYF.

Here the CDR3 reads CASSPEGGVGTEAFF. CDR3 nucleotides: TGCGCCAGCAGCCCCGAGGGGGGGGTGGGCACTGAAGCTTTCTTT. The V gene is TRBV5-1, the J gene TRBJ1-1, with a weak D call TRBD1 (6 bases). This CDR3 contains 15 residues. Trimming left V 4 bases short and J 4 bases short, with 17 bases between. CDR1 and CDR2 from the germline V gene are SGHRS and YFSETQ.

V gene TRBV6-5 combines with J gene TRBJ2-7; possibly TRBD2 for D (5 bases). CDR1 MNHEY and CDR2 SVGAGI come from the germline V gene. Trimming took off 7 bases at V and 3 bases at J, with 13 bases between the two ends. CDR3 length: 13 residues. The CDR3, as DNA: TGTGCCAGCACAAACCCGGCGGGCTACGAGCAGTACTTC. Its protein product is CASTNPAGYEQYF.

This clone appeared once. Mismatch with germline at one junction end may stem from a read error. The CDR3: CASSESWTGRSF. For the CDR3, the DNA is TGTGCCAGCAGTGAATCCTGGACAGGGAGGTCCTTC. This chain connects TRBV2 to TRBJ1-2; 8 bases match TRBD1. From germline, CDR1 is SNHLY and CDR2 FYNNEI. The CDR3 covers 12 residues.

The rearrangement links TRBV2 to TRBJ2-5; D is perhaps TRBD2 (7 bases). Trimming removed 10 bases at V and 1 base at J, with 16 bases between. CDR3 size: 14 residues. The V gene's germline CDR1 is SNHLY and CDR2 FYNNEI. In DNA form, the CDR3 reads TGTGCCACCCCAAAGGGGGGGACCCAAGAGACCCAGTACTTC. Its translation: CATPKGGTQETQYF.

V and J are TRBV2 and TRBJ2-5; tentative D call: TRBD1 (5 bases). The CDR3 is made up of 14 amino acids. Germline CDR1 and CDR2: SNHLY and FYNNEI. V lost 7 bases to trimming and J lost 5 bases, with 17 bases between them. DNA of the CDR3: TGTGCCAGCACCACAGGCGGTGTTCCCGAGACCCAGTACTTC. Translation gives CASTTGGVPETQYF.

This clone appeared a single time. The rearrangement joins TRBV12-5 to TRBJ1-1; D not resolved. The CDR3 contains 12 residues. Per germline, CDR1 LGHNT and CDR2 FRNRAP. V lost 7 bases and J 7 bases, leaving 13 bases between the germline ends. The CDR3 loop reads CASALSRVEAFF. CDR3 in DNA: TGTGCTAGTGCCCTATCCCGGGTTGAAGCTTTCTTT. Supplemented by reference TRBV12-5 and TRBJ1-1, the full variable domain reads DARVTQTPRHKVTEMGQEVTMRCQPILGHNTVFWYRQTMMQGLELLAYFRNRAPLDDSGMPKDRFSAEMPDATLATLKIQPSEPRDSAVYFCASALSRVEAFFGQGTRLTVV.

The V gene is TRBV19, the J gene TRBJ2-7; the D is unclear. This CDR3 is built from 14 residues. Germline CDR1 reads LNHDA; CDR2 reads SQIVND (reference sequence). Trimming removed 5 bases from V and 2 bases from J, with 13 bases in between. For the CDR3, the DNA is TGTGCCAGTAGTCCTCAAGTGGCAACCTACGAGCAGTACTTC. Translated: CASSPQVATYEQYF.

J is TRBJ2-3 and V is TRBV9; D unclear. This CDR3 has 15 amino acids. With 3 bases removed from V and 0 bases from J, the gap between germline ends came to 11 bases. The germline gives CDR1 SGDLS, CDR2 YYNGEE. The DNA for the CDR3 is TGTGCCAGCAGCGGTCAGATACATAGCACAGATACGCAGTATTTT. This encodes CASSGQIHSTDTQYF. The full variable domain, with the rest looked up from reference TRBV9 and TRBJ2-3, is DSGVTQTPKHLITATGQRVTLRCSPRSGDLSVYWYQQSLDQGLQFLIQYYNGEERAKGNILERFSAQQFPDLHSELNLSSLELGDSALYFCASSGQIHSTDTQYFGPGTRLTVL.

The chain employs TRBV27 and TRBJ2-5; TRBD2 matches 7 bases. V lost 4 bases, J lost 4 bases, and 0 bases stayed unmatched. The germline V gene has CDR1 MNHEY and CDR2 SMNVEV (reference sequence). CDR3 length: 12 residues. This chain's CDR3 is CASSSSGETQYF. The DNA for the CDR3 is TGTGCCAGCAGTTCTAGCGGAGAGACCCAGTACTTC.

The genes are TRBV30 and TRBJ2-5; the match to TRBD2 covers 10 bases. After removal of 1 base from V and 5 bases from J, the junction contained 7 bases not matched to a gene. CDR1 and CDR2 from the germline V gene are GTSNPN and SVGIG (reference sequence). This CDR3 comprises 15 residues. In DNA form, the CDR3 reads TGTGCCTGGAGTGGAAAGCGGGGGGGCTGGGAGACCCAGTACTTC. Protein: CAWSGKRGGWETQYF.

The chain links TRBV28 to TRBJ2-1; tentatively, D is TRBD1 (5 bases). Germline CDR1 reads MDHEN; CDR2 reads SYDVKM. The CDR3 covers 17 residues. V lost 3 bases and J 0 bases, leaving 15 bases between the germline ends. In DNA, the CDR3 is TGTGCCAGCAGTTTTCCATCACAGGAGTTCTCCTACAATGAGCAGTTCTTC. Its translation is CASSFPSQEFSYNEQFF.

V usage is TRBV6-1 and J usage is TRBJ1-2; D gene unclear. There are 12 residues in the CDR3. CDR1 and CDR2 (germline): MNHNS, SASEGT. The V gene lost 2 bases and the J gene lost 3 bases, with 4 bases spanning the gap. The CDR3 loop reads CASSEYDYGYTF. DNA of the CDR3: TGTGCCAGCAGTGAATATGACTATGGCTACACCTTC.

The V call is TRBV29-1, the J call TRBJ1-2, with a possible D match to TRBD1 (5 bases). This CDR3 contains 12 residues. CDR1 is SQVTM, CDR2 ANQGSEA, per germline. V was trimmed by 5 bases and J by 4 bases, leaving 11 bases between them. The CDR3 loop reads CSVLGAAYGYTF. Written as DNA, the CDR3 is TGCAGCGTTTTAGGGGCGGCCTATGGCTACACCTTC.

The rearrangement links TRBV3-1 (or the pseudogene TRBV3-2) to TRBJ2-7; tentatively, D is TRBD1 (5 bases). The CDR3 is made up of 18 amino acids. The V and J ends lost 2 bases and 2 bases respectively, with 22 bases between them. Per the germline V gene, CDR1 is LGHDT and CDR2 is YNNKEL (reference sequence). CDR3 DNA sequence: TGTGCCAGCAGCCAAAATGCTGTACAGGCAGCCCTACCCTACGAGCAGTACTTC. This encodes CASSQNAVQAALPYEQYF.

This clone was seen a single time. The chain uses TRBV7-2 and TRBJ2-5; D is possibly TRBD2 (6 bases). Germline-derived CDR1 and CDR2 are SGHTA and FQGNSA. V was shortened by 3 bases and J by 5 bases, with 13 bases between the two germline ends. This CDR3 has 14 residues. The CDR3 loop is CASSFKAGRETQYF. CDR3 nucleotide sequence: TGTGCCAGCAGCTTTAAAGCGGGTCGCGAGACCCAGTACTTC.

This chain joins TRBV28 and TRBJ1-4, with 7 positions matching TRBD1. Germline V CDR1 and CDR2: MDHEN, SYDVKM. The CDR3 runs to 14 residues. The trim removed 1 base at V and 7 bases at J, leaving 3 bases unmatched. In nucleotides, the CDR3 is TGTGCCAGCAGTTTATACAGGGGAGGTGAAAAACTGTTTTTT. Protein product: CASSLYRGGEKLFF.

This chain links TRBV2 with TRBJ1-6; the match to TRBD1 covers 9 bases. Germline trimming cut 9 bases from V and 11 bases from J; bases unmatched to any gene: 11. Germline V gene sequence: CDR1 SNHLY, CDR2 FYNNEI. The CDR3 is 14 residues long. CDR3 region: CARTSGQGGPPLHF. CDR3 DNA: TGTGCCAGAACTTCGGGACAGGGTGGGCCACCCCTCCACTTT. Looking up the rest from reference TRBV2 and TRBJ1-6 gives the full variable domain: EPEVTQTPSHQVTQMGQEVILRCVPISNHLYFYWYRQILGQKVEFLVSFYNNEISEKSEIFDDQFSVERPDGSNFTLKIRSTKLEDSAMYFCARTSGQGGPPLHFGNGTRLTVT.

The chain is built from TRBV7-2 and TRBJ2-5; D gene uncertain. V was shortened by 5 bases and J by 1 base, with 8 bases between the two germline ends. Germline V gene data show CDR1 as SGHTA and CDR2 as FQGNSA. The CDR3 covers 13 residues. CDR3 in amino acids: CASSSPGQETQYF. The DNA for the CDR3 is TGTGCCAGCAGCAGCCCGGGCCAAGAGACCCAGTACTTC.

The chain combines TRBV7-3 with TRBJ2-3, with D possibly TRBD2 on 6 matching bases. The CDR3 has 15 residues. V was clipped by 6 bases and J by 2 bases, with 15 bases between them. Germline assignment: CDR1 SGHTA and CDR2 FQGTGA. The chain's CDR3 is CASRAGLLPTDTQYF. The CDR3 DNA sequence: TGTGCCAGCAGGGCAGGACTACTACCCACAGATACGCAGTATTTT.